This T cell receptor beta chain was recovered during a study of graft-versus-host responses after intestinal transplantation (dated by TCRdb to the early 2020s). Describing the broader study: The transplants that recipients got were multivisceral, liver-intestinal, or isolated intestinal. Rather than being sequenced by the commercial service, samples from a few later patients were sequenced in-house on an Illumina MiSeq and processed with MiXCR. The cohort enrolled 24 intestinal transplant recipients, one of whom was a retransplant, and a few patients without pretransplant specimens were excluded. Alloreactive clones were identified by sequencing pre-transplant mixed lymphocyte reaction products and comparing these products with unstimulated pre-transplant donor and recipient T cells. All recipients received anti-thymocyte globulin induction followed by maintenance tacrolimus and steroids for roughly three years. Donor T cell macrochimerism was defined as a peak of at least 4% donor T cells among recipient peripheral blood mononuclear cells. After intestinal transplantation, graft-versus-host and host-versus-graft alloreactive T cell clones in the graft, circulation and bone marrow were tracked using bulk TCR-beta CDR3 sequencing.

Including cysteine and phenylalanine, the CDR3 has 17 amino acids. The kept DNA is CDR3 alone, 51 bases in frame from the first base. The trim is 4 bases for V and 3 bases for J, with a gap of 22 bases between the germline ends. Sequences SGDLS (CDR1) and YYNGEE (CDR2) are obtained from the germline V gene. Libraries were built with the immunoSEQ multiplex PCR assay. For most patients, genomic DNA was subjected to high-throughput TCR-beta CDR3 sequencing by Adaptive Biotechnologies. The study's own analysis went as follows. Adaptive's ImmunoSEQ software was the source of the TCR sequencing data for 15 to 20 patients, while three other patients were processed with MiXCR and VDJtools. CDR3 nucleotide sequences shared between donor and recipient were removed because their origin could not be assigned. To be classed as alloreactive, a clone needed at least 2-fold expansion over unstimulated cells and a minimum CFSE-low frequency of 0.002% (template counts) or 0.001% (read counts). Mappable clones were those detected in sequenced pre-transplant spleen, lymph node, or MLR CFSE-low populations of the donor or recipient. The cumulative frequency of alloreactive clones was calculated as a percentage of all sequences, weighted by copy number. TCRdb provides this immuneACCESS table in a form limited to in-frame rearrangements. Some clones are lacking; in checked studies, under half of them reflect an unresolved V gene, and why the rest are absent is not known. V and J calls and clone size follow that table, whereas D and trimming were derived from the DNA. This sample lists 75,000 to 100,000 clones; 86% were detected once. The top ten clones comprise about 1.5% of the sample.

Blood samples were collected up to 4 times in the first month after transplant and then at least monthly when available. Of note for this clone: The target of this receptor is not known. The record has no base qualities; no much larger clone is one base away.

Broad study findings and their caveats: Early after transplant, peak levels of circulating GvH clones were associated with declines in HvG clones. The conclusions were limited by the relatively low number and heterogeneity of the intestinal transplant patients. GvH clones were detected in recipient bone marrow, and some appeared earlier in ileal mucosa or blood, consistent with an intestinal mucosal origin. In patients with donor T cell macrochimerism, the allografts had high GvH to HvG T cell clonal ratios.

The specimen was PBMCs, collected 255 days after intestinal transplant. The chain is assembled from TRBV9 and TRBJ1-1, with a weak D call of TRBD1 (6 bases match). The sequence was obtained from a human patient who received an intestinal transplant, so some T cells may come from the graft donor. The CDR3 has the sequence CASSIRPGQPVDTEAFF. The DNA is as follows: TGTGCCAGCAGCATCCGCCCGGGACAACCGGTTGACACTGAAGCTTTCTTT.